This record covers a single TCR beta chain. As yet, its antigen is unknown. These data come from a study of cytomegalovirus exposure and HLA in healthy donors. Study-level findings and limits: For most TCR beta V segments, an earlier analysis put the productive rate at about 90% or about 30% of the time. In a later analysis, parvovirus B19, influenza, CMV and Epstein-Barr virus appeared linked to several top co-occurrence clusters.

PCR was performed using 60 Vbeta and 13 Jbeta primers. Sequenced by immunoSEQ multiplex PCR; TCRdb stores in-frame clones only, minus some. Among around 64,000 clones listed, 85% were seen once. Germline V gives CDR1 SGHDT, CDR2 YYEEEE. The CDR3 contains 14 residues. Sample: PBMCs. The chain recombines TRBV5-6 with TRBJ2-5; D is unclear. The DNA end lines up better with TRBJ2-7; the J call may be wrong. The source is a female donor in good health and CMV-seronegative. CDR3 sequence: CASSFFTITYEQYF. CDR3 bases: TGTGCCAGCAGCTTTTTCACGATTACCTACGAGCAGTACTTC.